These 32 T cell receptor beta chains share one sample of origin, sequenced in a study of regulatory T cells in long-lasting Graves disease. Time point denoted: persistent/refractory GD, antithyroid drugs over 5 years with positive TRAb. PBMC-derived RNA was used for the TCR library. iRepertoire HTBI primers and Arm-PCR of CDR3 regions built TCR beta libraries. TCRdb redid the calling of the multiplex PCR reads with MiXCR, one entry per CDR3 protein. The sample comprises 400,000 to 500,000 distinct CDR3 sequences, roughly 20% of which are singletons, and approximately 7.8% rests with the top ten. Sample: peripheral blood mononuclear cells (PBMCs), taken when the disease was refractory, from a patient treated with antithyroid drugs. The source is a female donor with Graves disease.

There are many counts of this clonotype. The rearrangement uses TRBV19 and TRBJ2-7, with D possibly matching TRBD1 (5 bases). The CDR3 runs to 12 residues. Germline V gene data show CDR1 as LNHDA and CDR2 as SQIVND (reference sequence). V was pared by 4 bases and J by 9 bases, with 13 bases between. Written as DNA, the CDR3 is TGTGCCAGTAGTAATCTCCAGGGCTTGCAGTACTTC. Translation gives CASSNLQGLQYF.

This clonotype was observed a handful of times. The V call is TRBV6-5, the J call TRBJ1-5, with 8 bases lining up with TRBD1. The CDR3 extends over 18 amino acids. V was clipped by 0 bases and J by 0 bases; unmatched bases: 7. The germline CDR1 and CDR2 sequences are MNHEY and SVGAGI. The CDR3 reads CASSYSGQGTYSNQPQHF. In nucleotides, the CDR3 is TGTGCCAGCAGTTACTCAGGACAGGGCACTTATAGCAATCAGCCCCAGCATTTT.

The chain uses TRBV6-1 and TRBJ2-7, with D perhaps being TRBD1 or TRBD2 (5 bases each). Germline assignment: CDR1 MNHNS and CDR2 SASEGT. The CDR3 loop spans 14 amino acids. V lost 6 bases, J lost 6 bases, and 18 bases lay in between. CDR3 coding DNA: TGTGCCAGCAGGCCGGGACGCCCCCAGGCCGAGCAGTACTTC. As protein: CASRPGRPQAEQYF.

V gene TRBV20-1 combines with J gene TRBJ1-5; D not certain. CDR1 is DFQATT and CDR2 is SNEGSKA in the germline V gene (reference sequence). CDR3 length: 17 amino acids. Between the trimmed V and J ends, which lost 4 bases and 3 bases, there was a span of 22 bases. The CDR3 DNA is TGCAGTGCTAAATTGAATGCTAGACGTTTAGACAATCAGCCCCAGCATTTT. Residues: CSAKLNARRLDNQPQHF.

This clonotype has a handful of counts. The rearrangement uses TRBV4-2 and TRBJ1-4, with TRBD1 matching over 9 bases. V lost 1 base, J lost 7 bases, and 1 base stayed unmatched. Germline loops: CDR1 LGHNA, CDR2 YNFKEQ. The CDR3 loop spans 14 amino acids. The CDR3 DNA reads TGTGCCAGCAGCCAAGGGGGACAGGGTGAAAAACTGTTTTTT. This translates into CASSQGGQGEKLFF.

J is TRBJ1-2 and V is TRBV20-1; the D gene is possibly TRBD1 (5 bases). Germline V lookup: CDR1 DFQATT, CDR2 SNEGSKA (reference sequence). Trimming took off 3 bases at V and 2 bases at J, with 13 bases between the two ends. The CDR3 loop spans 14 amino acids. The CDR3 reads CSARGSGLNYGYTF. In nucleotides, the CDR3 is TGCAGTGCTAGGGGGTCGGGGCTCAACTATGGCTACACCTTC.

This clonotype has just a few counts. The genes are TRBV29-1 and TRBJ2-1; D perhaps matches TRBD2 (6 bases). V shed 7 bases and J shed 4 bases, with 8 bases lying between them. The CDR3 is made up of 11 amino acids. Germline assignment: CDR1 SQVTM and CDR2 ANQGSEA. The CDR3 is CSGLVYNEQFF. CDR3 DNA: TGCAGCGGACTAGTATACAATGAGCAGTTCTTC.

On this clonotype: This may be a read error, as it is one base from a much larger clone. Because the CDR3 is missing its conserved closing phenylalanine or tryptophan, this is likely a read error. The CDR3 is CASELGAPRFTYEQYL. The DNA of the CDR3 is TGTGCCAGCGAGCTCGGGGCCCCCAGATTTACCTACGAGCAGTACCTC. The chain has TRBV7-2 and TRBJ2-7; D may correspond to TRBD1 or TRBD2 (5 bases each). Germline V CDR1 and CDR2: SGHTA, FQGNSA. The V end lost 8 bases, the J end lost 2 bases, and 22 bases lay between the germline ends. CDR3 length equals 16 residues.

This clonotype was seen repeatedly, ten times or more. The chain links TRBV28 to TRBJ1-1, with 10 bases lining up with TRBD1. The germline V gene has CDR1 MDHEN and CDR2 SYDVKM. CDR3 length equals 18 residues. V lost 3 bases, J lost 2 bases, and 12 bases stayed unmatched. CDR3 amino acids: CASSFLTLGQGRNTEAFF. CDR3 nucleotides: TGTGCCAGCAGTTTTTTAACGCTGGGACAGGGGCGTAACACTGAAGCTTTCTTT.

This clonotype has more than one count but fewer than ten. CDR3 bases: TGTGCCAGCAGCTTTCGGACCGGCTACACCTTC. Its protein is CASSFRTGYTF. The gene calls are TRBV7-9 and TRBJ1-2; no clear D gene. V was shortened by 3 bases and J by 8 bases, with 7 bases between the two germline ends. CDR1 is SEHNR, CDR2 FQNEAQ, per germline (reference sequence). The CDR3 is made up of 11 amino acids.

The table lists this clonotype with many counts. The chain is built from TRBV24-1 and TRBJ1-6; D perhaps matches TRBD1 (5 bases). The V end lost 4 bases, the J end lost 8 bases, and 20 bases lay between the germline ends. Germline V CDR1 and CDR2: KGHDR, SFDVKD. The CDR3 has 17 amino acids. CDR3 region: CATSDIRVTCLYSPLHF. The CDR3 DNA is TGTGCCACCAGTGACATCAGGGTGACCTGCCTTTATTCACCCCTCCACTTT.

This clonotype was seen ten or more times. The V call is TRBV6-1, the J call TRBJ1-4; 11 nucleotides match TRBD1. Germline trimming cut 1 base from V and 12 bases from J; bases unmatched to any gene: 10. The CDR3 totals 16 residues. Looked up from germline, CDR1 is MNHNS and CDR2 is SASEGT. The CDR3 sequence: CASSEVFGTGGMELFF. As DNA, the CDR3 is TGTGCCAGCAGTGAAGTATTCGGGACAGGGGGGATGGAACTGTTTTTT.

The rearrangement links TRBV6-5 to TRBJ2-1; TRBD1 matches 9 bases. The germline V gene encodes CDR1 MNHEY and CDR2 SVGAGI. The CDR3 spans 18 residues. The ends lost 0 bases at V and 7 bases at J; junction bases unmatched: 13. The CDR3 coding sequence is TGTGCCAGCAGTTACTCGTCCCCTCGGACAGGGGTAGGGAATGAGCAGTTCTTC. It specifies CASSYSSPRTGVGNEQFF.

This clonotype came up many times. This chain joins TRBV30 and TRBJ1-1, with D unresolved. Germline V gives CDR1 GTSNPN, CDR2 SVGIG (reference sequence). The CDR3 totals 14 residues. The ends were cut back, 1 base at V and 0 bases at J, with 9 bases in the middle. The CDR3 reads CAWSGNYMNTEAFF. CDR3 coding DNA: TGTGCCTGGAGTGGTAATTATATGAACACTGAAGCTTTCTTT.

V usage is TRBV30 and J usage is TRBJ2-4, with TRBD1 matching 9 bases. The CDR3 has 14 amino acids. Germline V gene data show CDR1 as GTSNPN and CDR2 as SVGIG (reference sequence). Unmatched junction bases numbered 9, after V lost 3 bases and J lost 9 bases. The CDR3 region is CAWRGGQGTSIQYF. The CDR3 DNA sequence: TGTGCCTGGAGAGGGGGACAGGGCACCAGCATTCAGTACTTC.

The chain employs TRBV6-2 or TRBV6-3 and TRBJ2-7, with no clear D. The CDR3 spans 17 residues. The germline gives CDR1 MNHEY, CDR2 SVGEGT. Trimming took 0 bases from V and 2 from J, leaving 17 bases between them. CDR3 DNA sequence: TGTGCCAGCAGTTACTCCCCTTATAGCAGAGACACCTACGAGCAGTACTTC. It encodes CASSYSPYSRDTYEQYF.

This clonotype was observed at least ten times. The CDR3 region is CASSESAGDSYEQYF. In DNA, the CDR3 is TGTGCCAGCAGTGAATCCGCGGGGGACTCCTACGAGCAGTACTTC. J is TRBJ2-7 and V is TRBV2; 7 bases fit TRBD2. The CDR3 spans 15 residues. The germline V gene has CDR1 SNHLY and CDR2 FYNNEI. V was pared by 2 bases and J by 0 bases, with 4 bases of the junction left unmatched.

V is TRBV3-1 and J is TRBJ2-4, with D perhaps matching TRBD1 (5 bases). V was clipped by 9 bases and J by 2 bases, with 20 bases between them. Germline V gene data show CDR1 as LGHDT and CDR2 as YNNKEL (reference sequence). The CDR3 has 16 amino acids. In DNA, the CDR3 is TGTGCCAGTCAGACAGCCCAGGGCGCGACCAAAAACATTCAGTACTTC. Protein product: CASQTAQGATKNIQYF.

This clonotype was counted only a few times. The J gene is TRBJ2-7, the V gene TRBV20-1; D may be TRBD2 (7 bases). Germline values: CDR1 DFQATT, CDR2 SNEGSKA (reference sequence). The CDR3 contains 16 residues. V shed 3 bases and J shed 3 bases, with 21 bases lying between them. The CDR3 protein is CSARGTPAGANYEQYF. In nucleotides, the CDR3 is TGCAGTGCTAGGGGGACACCGGCGGGAGCCAACTACGAGCAGTACTTC.

This chain links TRBV20-1 with TRBJ2-7, with D unresolved. The CDR3 totals 10 residues. The germline gives CDR1 DFQATT, CDR2 SNEGSKA (reference sequence). Trimming cost V 2 bases and J 4 bases, with 3 bases left between them. In nucleotides, the CDR3 is TGCAGTGCTAGACAGTACGAGCAGTACTTC. Translating gives CSARQYEQYF.

The gene calls are TRBV11-2 and TRBJ2-1, with D possibly TRBD2 on 5 matching bases. Germline V gene lookup returns CDR1 SGHAT and CDR2 FQNNGV. V was cut by 3 bases and J by 2 bases, with 14 bases left in between. This CDR3 has 16 residues. The CDR3 here is CASSFRWSGTYNEQFF. DNA for the CDR3: TGTGCCAGCAGCTTTCGGTGGAGCGGAACCTACAATGAGCAGTTCTTC.

The J gene is TRBJ2-7, the V gene TRBV29-1, with D perhaps matching TRBD1 or TRBD2 (5 bases each). The CDR3 contains 14 residues. Germline values: CDR1 SQVTM, CDR2 ANQGSEA. With 3 bases removed from V and 0 bases from J, the gap between germline ends came to 12 bases. The CDR3 loop is CSVEGRDSSYEQYF. The CDR3 DNA reads as TGCAGCGTTGAGGGACGGGATAGCTCCTACGAGCAGTACTTC.

This clonotype was counted only a few times. The V call is TRBV12-3 or TRBV12-4, the J call TRBJ1-5, with D possibly being TRBD1 (6 bases). This CDR3 comprises 13 residues. The V end was cut by 5 bases, the J end by 4 bases, with 9 bases between. In DNA, the CDR3 is TGTGCCAGCAGTGCGGGACATAATCAGCCCCAGCATTTT. It yields the protein CASSAGHNQPQHF.

This clonotype appeared many times. The chain carries TRBV28 and TRBJ1-5; 7 bases are a match to TRBD1. Trimming took 1 base from V and 1 from J; bases not matched to a gene: 4. CDR1 MDHEN and CDR2 SYDVKM come from the germline V gene. This CDR3 has 16 residues. CDR3 sequence: CASSLYTGESNQPQHF. The CDR3 DNA sequence: TGTGCCAGCAGTTTATATACAGGGGAAAGCAATCAGCCCCAGCATTTT.

This clonotype was counted at least ten times. V and J are TRBV10-3 and TRBJ1-6; possibly TRBD1 for D (5 bases). CDR1 and CDR2 from the germline V gene are ENHRY and SYGVKD. There are 14 residues in the CDR3. V lost 4 bases to trimming and J lost 6 bases, with 10 bases between them. The chain's CDR3 is CAISGDSGNSPLHF. The CDR3 DNA reads TGTGCCATCAGTGGAGACAGTGGTAATTCACCCCTCCACTTT.

This clonotype was seen a handful of times. The V and J genes are TRBV7-8 and TRBJ2-7; 7 nucleotides align to TRBD2. J was trimmed by 0 bases and V by 8 bases; bases with no gene match: 16. CDR1 is SGHVS, CDR2 FQNEAQ, per germline. The CDR3 loop spans 17 amino acids. As DNA, the CDR3 is TGTGCCAGCGCCTTTTGGGGTACTAGCGCAAGCTCCTACGAGCAGTACTTC. This encodes CASAFWGTSASSYEQYF.

This clonotype has ten or more counts. The chain links TRBV7-2 to TRBJ1-6; D possibly corresponds to TRBD1 (5 bases). Germline V lookup: CDR1 SGHTA, CDR2 FQGNSA. V was trimmed by 5 bases and J by 6 bases, leaving 14 bases between them. The CDR3 totals 15 residues. DNA of the CDR3: TGTGCCAGCAGCGAAAATCAGGGCTTTAATTCACCCCTCCACTTT. Residues: CASSENQGFNSPLHF.

About this clonotype itself: With a much larger clone just one base away, this may be a read error. The chain couples TRBV2 to TRBJ1-2, with unresolved D. Germline V gives CDR1 SNHLY, CDR2 FYNNEI. Trimming pared 7 bases from V and 6 bases from J, leaving 9 bases between. CDR3 length equals 11 residues. The CDR3 sequence: CASIGGNGYTF. The CDR3 region has the DNA TGTGCCAGCATTGGTGGGAATGGCTACACCTTC. Full variable domain (missing parts from reference TRBV2 and TRBJ1-2): EPEVTQTPSHQVTQMGQEVILRCVPISNHLYFYWYRQILGQKVEFLVSFYNNEISEKSEIFDDQFSVERPDGSNFTLKIRSTKLEDSAMYFCASIGGNGYTFGSGTRLTVV.

The chain employs TRBV6-1 and TRBJ1-5; D gene uncertain. Looked up from germline, CDR1 is MNHNS and CDR2 is SASEGT. CDR3 length equals 14 residues. With 3 bases removed from V and 2 bases from J, the gap between germline ends came to 8 bases. The CDR3 DNA sequence: TGTGCCAGCAGTGATGGCGGGGGCAATCAGCCCCAGCATTTT. Its translation: CASSDGGGNQPQHF.

The rearrangement links TRBV6-2 or TRBV6-3 to TRBJ1-3; possible D gene TRBD1, 6 bases. CDR1 MNHEY and CDR2 SVGEGT come from the germline V gene. This CDR3 comprises 16 residues. V was clipped by 4 bases and J by 2 bases, with 15 bases between them. The CDR3 coding sequence is TGTGCCAGCAGTTCTGCAGGGGCCCGTCCTGGAAACACCATATATTTT. As protein: CASSSAGARPGNTIYF.

Worth noting for this clonotype: With a much larger clone just one base away, this may be a read error. This chain uses TRBV28 with TRBJ1-5, with 10 positions matching TRBD1. After removal of 8 bases from V and 3 bases from J, the junction contained 10 bases not matched to a gene. Germline values: CDR1 MDHEN, CDR2 SYDVKM. The CDR3 length is 16 residues. Written as DNA, the CDR3 is TGTGCCAGCGCCAACCCCGGACAGGGGGTCAATCAGCCCCAGCATTTT. Its protein is CASANPGQGVNQPQHF.

This clonotype showed up just a few times. The chain recombines TRBV20-1 with TRBJ2-2, with TRBD2 matching 8 bases. The germline V gene encodes CDR1 DFQATT and CDR2 SNEGSKA (reference sequence). The length of the CDR3 is 15 residues. The junction had 3 bases not matched to a gene; V was cut back by 1 base and J by 2 bases. CDR3 residues: CSARAGRANTGELFF. CDR3 bases: TGCAGTGCTAGAGCCGGGAGGGCCAACACCGGGGAGCTGTTTTTT.